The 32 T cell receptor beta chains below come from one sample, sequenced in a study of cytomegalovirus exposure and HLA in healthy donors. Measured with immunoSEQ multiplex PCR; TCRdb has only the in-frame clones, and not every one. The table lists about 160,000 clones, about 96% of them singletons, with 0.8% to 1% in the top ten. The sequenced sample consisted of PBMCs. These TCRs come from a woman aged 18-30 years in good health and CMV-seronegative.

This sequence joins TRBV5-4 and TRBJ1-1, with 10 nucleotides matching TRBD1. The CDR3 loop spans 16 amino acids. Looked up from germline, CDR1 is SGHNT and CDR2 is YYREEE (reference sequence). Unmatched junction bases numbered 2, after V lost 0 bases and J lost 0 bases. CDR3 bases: TGTGCCAGCAGCTTGGGGGGGACAGGGGTGAACACTGAAGCTTTCTTT. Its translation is CASSLGGTGVNTEAFF.

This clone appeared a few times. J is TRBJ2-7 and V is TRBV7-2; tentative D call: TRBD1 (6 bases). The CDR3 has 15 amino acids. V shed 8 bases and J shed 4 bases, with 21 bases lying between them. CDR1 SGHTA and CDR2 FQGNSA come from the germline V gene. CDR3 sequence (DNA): TGTGCCAGCCTCCCCCAGGGGCTCCCCCAGTACGAGCAGTACTTC. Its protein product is CASLPQGLPQYEQYF.

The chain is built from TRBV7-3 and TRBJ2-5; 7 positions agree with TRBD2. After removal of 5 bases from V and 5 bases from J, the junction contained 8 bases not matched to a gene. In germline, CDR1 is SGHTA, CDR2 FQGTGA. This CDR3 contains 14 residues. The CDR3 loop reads CASSQNPGRETQYF. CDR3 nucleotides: TGTGCCAGCAGCCAAAACCCCGGGAGGGAGACCCAGTACTTC.

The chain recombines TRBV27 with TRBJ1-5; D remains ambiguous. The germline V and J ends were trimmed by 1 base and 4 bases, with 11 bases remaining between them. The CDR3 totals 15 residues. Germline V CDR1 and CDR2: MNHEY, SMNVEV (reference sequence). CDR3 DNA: TGTGCCAGCAGTTTATTCGGGGTAGGGAATCAGCCCCAGCATTTT. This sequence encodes CASSLFGVGNQPQHF.

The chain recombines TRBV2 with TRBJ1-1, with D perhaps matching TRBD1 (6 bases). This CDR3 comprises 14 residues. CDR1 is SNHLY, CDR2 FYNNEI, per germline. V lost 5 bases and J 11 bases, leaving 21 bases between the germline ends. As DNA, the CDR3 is TGTGCCAGCAGTCCCGAGGGGGGGCGGGGGCTTGCTTTCTTT. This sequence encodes CASSPEGGRGLAFF.

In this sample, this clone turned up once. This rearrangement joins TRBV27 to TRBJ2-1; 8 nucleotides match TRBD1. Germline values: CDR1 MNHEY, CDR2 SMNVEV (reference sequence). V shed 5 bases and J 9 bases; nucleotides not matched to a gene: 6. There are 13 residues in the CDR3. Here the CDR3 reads CASSHPGGSEQFF. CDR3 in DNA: TGTGCCAGCAGTCATCCAGGGGGCAGTGAGCAGTTCTTC.

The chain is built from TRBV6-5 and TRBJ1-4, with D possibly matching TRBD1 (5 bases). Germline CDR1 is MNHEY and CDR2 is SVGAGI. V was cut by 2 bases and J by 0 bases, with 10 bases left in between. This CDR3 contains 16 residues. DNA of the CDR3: TGTGCCAGCAGTTACAGGGGCCAACCAACTAATGAAAAACTGTTTTTT. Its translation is CASSYRGQPTNEKLFF.

CDR3 in DNA: TGTGCCAGCAGCGTAGGGACAGAAACCTACGAGCAGTACTTC. Its translation: CASSVGTETYEQYF. This chain joins TRBV9 and TRBJ2-7, with D possibly matching TRBD1 (6 bases). This CDR3 has 14 amino acids. Germline V lookup: CDR1 SGDLS, CDR2 YYNGEE. The germline V and J ends were trimmed by 0 bases and 2 bases, with 9 bases remaining between them. Complete variable domain (other parts from reference TRBV9 and TRBJ2-7): DSGVTQTPKHLITATGQRVTLRCSPRSGDLSVYWYQQSLDQGLQFLIQYYNGEERAKGNILERFSAQQFPDLHSELNLSSLELGDSALYFCASSVGTETYEQYFGPGTRLTVT.

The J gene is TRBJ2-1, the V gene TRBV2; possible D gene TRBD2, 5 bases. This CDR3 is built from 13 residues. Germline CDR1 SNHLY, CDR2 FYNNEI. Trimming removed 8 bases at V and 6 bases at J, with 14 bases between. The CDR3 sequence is CASLFLARNEQFF. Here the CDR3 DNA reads TGTGCCAGCCTATTCCTAGCTCGCAATGAGCAGTTCTTC.

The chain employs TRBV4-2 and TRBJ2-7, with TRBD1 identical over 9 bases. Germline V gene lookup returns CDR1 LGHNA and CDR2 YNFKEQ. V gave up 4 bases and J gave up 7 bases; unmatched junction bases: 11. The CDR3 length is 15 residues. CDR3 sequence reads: CASSPDLGTGREQYF. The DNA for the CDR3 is TGTGCCAGCAGCCCAGACCTCGGGACAGGGCGAGAGCAGTACTTC.

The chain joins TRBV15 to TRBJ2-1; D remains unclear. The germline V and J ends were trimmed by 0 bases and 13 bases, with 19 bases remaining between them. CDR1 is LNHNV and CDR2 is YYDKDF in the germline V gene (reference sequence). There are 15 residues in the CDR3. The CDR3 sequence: CATSRDRLLATRQFF. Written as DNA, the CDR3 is TGTGCCACCAGCAGAGATCGTCTATTGGCGACTCGCCAGTTCTTC.

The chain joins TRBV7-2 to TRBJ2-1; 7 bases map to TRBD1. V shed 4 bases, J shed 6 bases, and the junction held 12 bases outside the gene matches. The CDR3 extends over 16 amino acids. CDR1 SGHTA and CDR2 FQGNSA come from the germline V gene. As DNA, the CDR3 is TGTGCCAGCAGCTCCCGACAGGGCGGTTTTGGCAATGAGCAGTTCTTC. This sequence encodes CASSSRQGGFGNEQFF.

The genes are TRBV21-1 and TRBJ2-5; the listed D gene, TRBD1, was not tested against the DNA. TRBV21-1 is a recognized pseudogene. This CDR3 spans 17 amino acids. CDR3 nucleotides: TGTGCCAGCAGTCCCAGGGGGGCAGGCCGCCTACAAGAGACCCAGTACTTC. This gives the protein CASSPRGAGRLQETQYF.

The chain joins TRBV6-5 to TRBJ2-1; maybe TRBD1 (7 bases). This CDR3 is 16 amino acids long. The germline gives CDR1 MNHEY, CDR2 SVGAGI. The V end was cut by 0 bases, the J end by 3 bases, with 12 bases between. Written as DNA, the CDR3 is TGTGCCAGCAGTTACTCCGCAGGGGGAGGCTACAATGAGCAGTTCTTC. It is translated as CASSYSAGGGYNEQFF.

The CDR3 DNA reads TGTGCCAGCAGCCGGGCGGGGGTGGAAAACATTCAGTACTTC. Encoded protein: CASSRAGVENIQYF. The chain joins TRBV7-2 to TRBJ2-4; 7 bases are a match to TRBD2. V dropped 5 bases and J dropped 5; count of bases not matched to a gene: 6. CDR3 length: 14 residues. CDR1 SGHTA and CDR2 FQGNSA come from the germline V gene.

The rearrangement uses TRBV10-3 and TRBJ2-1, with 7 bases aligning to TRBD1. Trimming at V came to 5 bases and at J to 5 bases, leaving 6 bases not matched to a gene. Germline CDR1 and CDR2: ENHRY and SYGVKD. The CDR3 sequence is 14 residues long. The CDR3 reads CAISRQGSHNEQFF. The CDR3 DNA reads TGTGCCATCAGTCGACAGGGATCCCACAATGAGCAGTTCTTC.

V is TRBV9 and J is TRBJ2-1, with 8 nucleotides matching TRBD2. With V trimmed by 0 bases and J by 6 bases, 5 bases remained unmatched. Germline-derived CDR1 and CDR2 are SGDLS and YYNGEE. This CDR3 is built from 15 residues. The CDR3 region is CASSVAGGAGNEQFF. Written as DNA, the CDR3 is TGTGCCAGCAGCGTAGCCGGGGGGGCGGGCAATGAGCAGTTCTTC.

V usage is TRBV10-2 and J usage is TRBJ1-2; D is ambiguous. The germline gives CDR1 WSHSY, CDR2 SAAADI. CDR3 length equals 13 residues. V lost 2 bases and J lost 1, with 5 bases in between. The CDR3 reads CASSEGSNYGYTF. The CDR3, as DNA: TGCGCCAGCAGTGAGGGCAGTAACTATGGCTACACCTTC.

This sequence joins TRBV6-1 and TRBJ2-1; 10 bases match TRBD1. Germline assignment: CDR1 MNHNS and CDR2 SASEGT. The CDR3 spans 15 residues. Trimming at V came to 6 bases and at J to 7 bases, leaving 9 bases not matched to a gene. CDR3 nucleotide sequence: TGTGCCAGCAGGTCCTTGGGACAGGGGTCGAATGAGCAGTTCTTC. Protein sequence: CASRSLGQGSNEQFF.

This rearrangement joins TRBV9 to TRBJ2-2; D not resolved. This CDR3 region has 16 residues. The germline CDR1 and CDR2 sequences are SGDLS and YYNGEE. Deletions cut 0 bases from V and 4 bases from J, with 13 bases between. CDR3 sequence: CASSVGPTSSTGELFF. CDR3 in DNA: TGTGCCAGCAGCGTAGGTCCGACTTCGAGCACCGGGGAGCTGTTTTTT.

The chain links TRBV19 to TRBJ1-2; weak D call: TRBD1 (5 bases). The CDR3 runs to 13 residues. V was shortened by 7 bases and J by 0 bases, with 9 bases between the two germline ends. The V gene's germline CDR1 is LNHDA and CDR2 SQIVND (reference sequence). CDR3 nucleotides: TGTGCCAGTACCTTAGGGGCTAACTATGGCTACACCTTC. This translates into CASTLGANYGYTF.

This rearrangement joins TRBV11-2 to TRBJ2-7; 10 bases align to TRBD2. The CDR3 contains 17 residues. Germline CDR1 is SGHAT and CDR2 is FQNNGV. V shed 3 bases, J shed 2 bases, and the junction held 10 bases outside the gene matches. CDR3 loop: CASSFHPGLALTYEQYF. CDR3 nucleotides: TGTGCCAGCAGCTTCCACCCGGGACTAGCGTTGACCTACGAGCAGTACTTC.

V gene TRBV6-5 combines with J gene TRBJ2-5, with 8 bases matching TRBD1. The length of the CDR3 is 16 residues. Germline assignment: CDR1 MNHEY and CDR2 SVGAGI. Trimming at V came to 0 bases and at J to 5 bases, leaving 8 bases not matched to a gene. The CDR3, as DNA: TGTGCCAGCAGTTACTCGGCGGCAGGGGGCCTGGAGACCCAGTACTTC. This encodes CASSYSAAGGLETQYF.

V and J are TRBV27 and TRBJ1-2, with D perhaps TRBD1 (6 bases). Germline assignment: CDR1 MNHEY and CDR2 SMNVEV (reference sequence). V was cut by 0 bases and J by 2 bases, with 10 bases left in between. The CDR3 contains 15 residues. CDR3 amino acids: CASSLSSTGNYGYTF. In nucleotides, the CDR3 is TGTGCCAGCAGTTTATCTTCCACAGGGAACTATGGCTACACCTTC.

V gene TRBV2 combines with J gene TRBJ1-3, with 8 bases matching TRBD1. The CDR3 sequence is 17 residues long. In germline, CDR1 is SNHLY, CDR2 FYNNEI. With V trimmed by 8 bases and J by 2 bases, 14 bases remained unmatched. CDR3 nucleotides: TGTGCCAGCCTCGGTTTCCAGGGGGCTTCGACTGGAAACACCATATATTTT. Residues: CASLGFQGASTGNTIYF.

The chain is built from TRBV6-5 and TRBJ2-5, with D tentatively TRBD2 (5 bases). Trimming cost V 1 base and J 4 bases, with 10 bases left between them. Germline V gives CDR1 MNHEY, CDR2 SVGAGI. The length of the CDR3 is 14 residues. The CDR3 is CASSYFSGTETQYF. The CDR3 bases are TGTGCCAGCAGTTACTTCTCGGGAACAGAGACCCAGTACTTC.

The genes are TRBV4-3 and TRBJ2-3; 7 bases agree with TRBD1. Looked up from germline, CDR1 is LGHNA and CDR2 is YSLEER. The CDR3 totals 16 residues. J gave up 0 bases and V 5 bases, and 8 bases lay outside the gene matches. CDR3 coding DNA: TGCGCCAGCAGCTCGACAGGGTTCCCTAGCACAGATACGCAGTATTTT. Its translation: CASSSTGFPSTDTQYF.

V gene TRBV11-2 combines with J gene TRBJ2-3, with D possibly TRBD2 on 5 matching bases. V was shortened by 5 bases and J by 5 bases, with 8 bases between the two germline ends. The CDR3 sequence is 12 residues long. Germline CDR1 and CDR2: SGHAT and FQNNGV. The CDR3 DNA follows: TGTGCCAGCAGCCCCCGGGGAGATACGCAGTATTTT. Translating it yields CASSPRGDTQYF.

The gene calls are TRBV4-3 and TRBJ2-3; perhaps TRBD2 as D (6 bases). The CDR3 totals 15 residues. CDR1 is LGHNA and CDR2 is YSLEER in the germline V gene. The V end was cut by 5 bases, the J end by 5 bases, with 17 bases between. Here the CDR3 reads CASSVGGTTGDTQYF. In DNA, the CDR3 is TGCGCCAGCAGCGTCGGCGGGACCACTGGAGATACGCAGTATTTT.

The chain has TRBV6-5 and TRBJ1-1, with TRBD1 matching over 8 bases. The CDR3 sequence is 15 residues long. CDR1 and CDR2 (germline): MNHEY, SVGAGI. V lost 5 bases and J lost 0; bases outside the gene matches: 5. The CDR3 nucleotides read TGTGCCAGCAGTGTAGGGACAGGCATGAACACTGAAGCTTTCTTT. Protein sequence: CASSVGTGMNTEAFF.

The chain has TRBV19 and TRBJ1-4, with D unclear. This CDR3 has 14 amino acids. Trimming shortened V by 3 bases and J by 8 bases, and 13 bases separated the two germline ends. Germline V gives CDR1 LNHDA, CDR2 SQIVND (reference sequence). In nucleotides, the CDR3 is TGTGCCAGTAGTATCCAGGCAGCGGGCGAAAAACTGTTTTTT. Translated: CASSIQAAGEKLFF.

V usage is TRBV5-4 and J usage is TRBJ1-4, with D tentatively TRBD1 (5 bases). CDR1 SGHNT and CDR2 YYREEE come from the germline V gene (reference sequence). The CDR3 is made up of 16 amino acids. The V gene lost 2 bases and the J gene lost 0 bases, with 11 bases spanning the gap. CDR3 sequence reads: CASSFGGRSTNEKLFF. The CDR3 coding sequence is TGTGCCAGCAGCTTTGGGGGGAGATCAACTAATGAAAAACTGTTTTTT.